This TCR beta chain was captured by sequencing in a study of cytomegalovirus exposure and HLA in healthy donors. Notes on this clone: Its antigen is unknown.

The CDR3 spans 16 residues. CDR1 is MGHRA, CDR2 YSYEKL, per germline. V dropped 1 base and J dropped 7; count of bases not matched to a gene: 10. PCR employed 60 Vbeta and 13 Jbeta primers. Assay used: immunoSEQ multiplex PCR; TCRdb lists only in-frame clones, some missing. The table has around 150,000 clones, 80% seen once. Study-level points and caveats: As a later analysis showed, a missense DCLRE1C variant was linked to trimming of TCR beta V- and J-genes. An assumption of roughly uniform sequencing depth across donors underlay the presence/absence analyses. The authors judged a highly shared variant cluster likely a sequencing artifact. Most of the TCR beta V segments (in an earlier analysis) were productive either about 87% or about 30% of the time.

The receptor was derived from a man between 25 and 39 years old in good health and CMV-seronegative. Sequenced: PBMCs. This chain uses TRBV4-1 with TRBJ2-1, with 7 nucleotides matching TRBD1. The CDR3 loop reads CASSQGPAEGANEQFF. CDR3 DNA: TGCGCCAGCAGCCAAGGGCCAGCAGAGGGGGCAAATGAGCAGTTCTTC.